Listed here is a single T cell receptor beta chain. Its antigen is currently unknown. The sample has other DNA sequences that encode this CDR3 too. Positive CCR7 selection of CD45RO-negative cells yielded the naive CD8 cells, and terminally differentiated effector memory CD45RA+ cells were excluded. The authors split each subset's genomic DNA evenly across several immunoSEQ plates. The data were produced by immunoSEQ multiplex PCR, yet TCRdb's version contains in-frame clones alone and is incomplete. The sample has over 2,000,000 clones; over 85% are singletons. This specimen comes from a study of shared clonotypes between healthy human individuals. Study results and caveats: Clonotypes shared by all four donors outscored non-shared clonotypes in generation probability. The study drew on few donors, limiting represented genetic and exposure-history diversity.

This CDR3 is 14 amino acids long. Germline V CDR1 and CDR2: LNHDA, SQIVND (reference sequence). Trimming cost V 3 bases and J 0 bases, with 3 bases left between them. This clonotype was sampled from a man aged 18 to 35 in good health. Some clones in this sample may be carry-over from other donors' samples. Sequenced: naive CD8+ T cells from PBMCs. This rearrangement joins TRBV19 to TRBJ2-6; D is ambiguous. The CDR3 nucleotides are TGTGCCAGTAGTATCCTCTCTGGGGCCAACGTCCTGACTTTC. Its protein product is CASSILSGANVLTF.